Listed below are T cell receptor beta chains from one sample, sequenced in a study of shared T cell receptors in the human thymus. This table comes from immunoSEQ multiplex PCR, and its TCRdb copy is limited to in-frame clones, with some not included. The table shows about 660,000 clones, with around 87% occurring only once. These data were likewise used in another study, on human thymus T cells.

The sequencing input was thymocytes. Source of these receptors: a boy in the first two years of life with a congenital heart defect. Each CDR3 is given with its conserved first and last residue. Each record gives: D gene, clone size, J gene, V gene, CDR3 DNA, CDR3 protein. A D gene is named only where the DNA matches it firmly. Only some rows state a clone size, as once, few, many or a class for expanded clones.

d_call: TRBD1
clone_size: -
j_call: TRBJ2-1
v_call: TRBV15
cdr3_nt: TGTGCCACCAGCAGAGATTCTACCGGGACAGGGTACATCAATGAGCAGTTCTTC
cdr3_aa: CATSRDSTGTGYINEQFF

d_call: -
clone_size: -
j_call: TRBJ2-7
v_call: TRBV18
cdr3_nt: TGTGCCAGCTCACTTTACTCCTCCTACGAGCAGTACTTC
cdr3_aa: CASSLYSSYEQYF

d_call: -
clone_size: -
j_call: TRBJ1-1
v_call: TRBV5-6
cdr3_nt: TGTGCCAGCACCTATCCTAGGGAGGAGAACACTGAAGCTTTCTTT
cdr3_aa: CASTYPREENTEAFF

d_call: -
clone_size: -
j_call: TRBJ1-2
v_call: TRBV7-9
cdr3_nt: TGTGCCAGCAGCTTAGCGGAGGATGCCAGGGGATGTAGAGGCTACACCTTC
cdr3_aa: CASSLAEDARGCRGYTF

d_call: -
clone_size: -
j_call: TRBJ2-1
v_call: TRBV15
cdr3_nt: TGTGCCACCAGCAGAGAATCTAGGACATCTATGGCAGAGCAGTTCTTC
cdr3_aa: CATSRESRTSMAEQFF

d_call: -
clone_size: -
j_call: TRBJ1-5
v_call: TRBV28
cdr3_nt: TGTGCCAGCAGTCAAGGAGCGGGGCCCAATCAGCCCCAGCATTTT
cdr3_aa: CASSQGAGPNQPQHF

d_call: -
clone_size: few
j_call: TRBJ1-4
v_call: TRBV10-3
cdr3_nt: TGTGCCACTAGCGCCGGGGGACCCTATGCAACTAATGAAAAACTGTTTTTT
cdr3_aa: CATSAGGPYATNEKLFF

d_call: TRBD1
clone_size: -
j_call: TRBJ1-3
v_call: TRBV28
cdr3_nt: TGTGCCAGCAGTTTCCGTCCCGGGACAGGGTTTGGAAACACCATATATTTT
cdr3_aa: CASSFRPGTGFGNTIYF

d_call: -
clone_size: -
j_call: TRBJ2-7
v_call: TRBV4-3
cdr3_nt: TGCGCCAGCAGCCAGGTTGGGCGTAACAGCTCCTACGAGCAGTACTTC
cdr3_aa: CASSQVGRNSSYEQYF

d_call: -
clone_size: -
j_call: TRBJ1-6
v_call: TRBV4-1
cdr3_nt: TGCGCCAGCAGCCAAGCATGGGGGGGATATAATTCACCCCTCCACTTT
cdr3_aa: CASSQAWGGYNSPLHF